The rows below give T cell receptor beta chains drawn from one sample of a study of blood T cell repertoires in COVID-19. The protocol was immunoSEQ multiplex PCR, while the TCRdb copy is restricted to in-frame clones and leaves out a portion. The sample contains 150,000 to 200,000 clones, 86% of which appear only once. Material: peripheral blood. The receptors come from a man aged 65 to 85 with active or convalescent COVID-19. Each CDR3 is given with its conserved first and last residue. D genes are given only for firm matches. Only some rows state a clone size, as once, few, many or a class for expanded clones.

>TRBD1|TRBJ1-2|-|TRBV27
CASSNFRTGGVFGYTF
TGTGCCAGCAGTAACTTCCGGACAGGGGGTGTTTTTGGCTACACCTTC
>-|TRBJ2-3|once|TRBV2
CASRDRADTQYF
TGTGCCAGCAGGGATCGGGCAGATACGCAGTATTTT
>TRBD1|TRBJ2-7|-|TRBV27
CASSKTRGDRALTYEQYF
TGTGCCAGCAGCAAAACCAGGGGGGACAGGGCGTTAACCTACGAGCAGTACTTC
>TRBD1|TRBJ1-5|-|TRBV18
CASSPGTGNQPQHF
TGTGCCAGCTCACCAGGGACAGGCAATCAGCCCCAGCATTTT
>TRBD1|TRBJ1-2|-|TRBV28
CASSLGTGGARVYGYTF
TGTGCCAGCAGTTTGGGGACAGGGGGCGCGAGGGTCTATGGCTACACCTTC
>-|TRBJ2-7|once|TRBV5-1
CASSLTGQGIYEQYF
TGCGCCAGCAGCTTGACGGGACAAGGGATCTACGAGCAGTACTTC
>-|TRBJ1-5|-|TRBV19
CASSIRENSNQPQHF
TGTGCCAGTAGTATCAGGGAAAATAGCAATCAGCCCCAGCATTTT
>TRBD1|TRBJ2-7|-|TRBV7-9
CASSLRDRGYEQYF
TGTGCCAGCAGCCTCCGGGACAGGGGGTACGAGCAGTACTTC
>TRBD1|TRBJ1-1|-|TRBV28
CASSPRQGAKHTEAFF
TGTGCCAGCAGTCCAAGACAGGGGGCGAAGCACACTGAAGCTTTCTTT
>-|TRBJ2-1|few|TRBV6-5
CASSRNTQGGEQFF
TGTGCCAGCAGTCGAAATACCCAGGGAGGTGAGCAGTTCTTC
>-|TRBJ1-2|few|TRBV2
CASSEKSPEARMGYTF
TGTGCCAGCAGTGAAAAATCTCCGGAGGCCCGGATGGGCTACACCTTC
>-|TRBJ1-2|-|TRBV24-1
CATSEGGVIGGYTF
TGTGCCACCAGTGAAGGGGGGGTAATAGGTGGCTACACCTTC
>-|TRBJ2-1|-|TRBV2
CASKLGGNEQFF
TGTGCCAGCAAACTAGGGGGCAATGAGCAGTTCTTC
>-|TRBJ2-5|-|TRBV24-1
CATSDLGASKETQYF
TGTGCCACCAGTGATTTGGGGGCGAGTAAAGAGACCCAGTACTTC
>-|TRBJ1-3|-|TRBV15
CATSRGEVNSGNTIYF
TGTGCCACCAGCAGAGGAGAGGTTAACTCTGGAAACACCATATATTTT
>-|TRBJ2-1|few|TRBV3-1/TRBV3-2
CASRGANEQFF
TGTGCCAGCAGAGGAGCAAATGAGCAGTTCTTC
>TRBD2|TRBJ2-1|-|TRBV7-3
CASSLIAGPYNEQFF
TGTGCCAGCAGCTTAATAGCGGGACCTTACAATGAGCAGTTCTTC
>-|TRBJ1-2|-|TRBV19
CASGGEYYGYTF
TGTGCCAGCGGGGGGGAGTACTATGGCTACACCTTC
>-|TRBJ1-5|once|TRBV6-1
CASSPPNQPQHF
TGTGCCAGCAGTCCCCCTAATCAGCCCCAGCATTTT
>TRBD1|TRBJ1-1|-|TRBV19
CASSKGWTGVTEAFF
TGTGCCAGTAGTAAGGGGTGGACAGGGGTTACTGAAGCTTTCTTT
>TRBD1|TRBJ2-3|-|TRBV4-3
CASSQGVTGGQDTQYF
TGCGCCAGCAGCCAAGGTGTGACAGGGGGCCAAGATACGCAGTATTTT
>TRBD1|TRBJ1-1|-|TRBV24-1
CATSDTTGEGWTEAFF
TGTGCCACCAGTGACACCACAGGGGAAGGGTGGACTGAAGCTTTCTTT
>-|TRBJ2-1|-|TRBV19
CASSDTVRSYNEQFF
TGTGCCAGTAGCGACACAGTCCGCTCCTACAATGAGCAGTTCTTC
>-|TRBJ1-6|-|TRBV2
CASSGKGLNSPLHF
TGTGCCAGCAGTGGCAAGGGGTTAAATTCACCCCTCCACTTT
>-|TRBJ1-2|-|TRBV7-2
CASSLRRDNYGYTF
TGTGCCAGCAGCTTAAGGCGGGACAACTATGGCTACACCTTC
>-|TRBJ2-4|-|TRBV4-3
CASSQVIGENIQYF
TGCGCCAGCAGCCAAGTGATAGGGGAAAACATTCAGTACTTC
>TRBD1|TRBJ2-2|-|TRBV11-2
CASSFRGRAGELFF
TGTGCCAGCAGCTTCAGGGGGCGGGCCGGGGAGCTGTTTTTT
>-|TRBJ1-4|-|TRBV29-1
CSVESQNEKLFF
TGCAGCGTTGAAAGTCAGAATGAAAAACTGTTTTTT
>-|TRBJ1-1|-|TRBV4-3
CASRRRGLSTEAFF
TGCGCCAGCAGGCGAAGGGGGTTGAGCACTGAAGCTTTCTTT
>-|TRBJ1-1|-|TRBV27
CASSPYRTENTEAFF
TGTGCCAGCAGTCCATACAGGACGGAGAACACTGAAGCTTTCTTT
>-|TRBJ1-1|-|TRBV5-1
CASSLAGSRSTEAFF
TGCGCCAGCAGCTTGGCGGGTAGCCGGAGCACTGAAGCTTTCTTT
>TRBD2|TRBJ2-3|-|TRBV7-3
CASSLMVGGPGDTQYF
TGTGCCAGCAGCTTAATGGTGGGAGGGCCGGGAGATACGCAGTATTTT
>TRBD1|TRBJ1-1|-|TRBV27
CASRRSGQGIHTEAFF
TGTGCCAGCAGACGGTCGGGACAGGGTATACACACTGAAGCTTTCTTT
>-|TRBJ1-2|-|TRBV5-5
CASSLQQGGNYGYTF
TGTGCCAGCAGCTTGCAGCAGGGTGGGAACTATGGCTACACCTTC
>-|TRBJ2-1|-|TRBV28
CASSLQGRAYNEQFF
TGTGCCAGCAGTTTACAGGGTCGGGCCTACAATGAGCAGTTCTTC
>-|TRBJ1-2|-|TRBV5-4
CASSFPGPGDGYTF
TGTGCCAGCAGTTTCCCGGGGCCGGGGGATGGCTACACCTTC
>TRBD2|TRBJ2-1|-|TRBV7-2
CASSLHGGVGNEQFF
TGTGCCAGCAGCCTCCACGGGGGGGTTGGGAATGAGCAGTTCTTC
>-|TRBJ1-2|-|TRBV28
CASTKMGQFYGYTF
TGTGCCAGCACCAAGATGGGACAATTTTACGGCTACACCTTC
>TRBD1|TRBJ1-2|-|TRBV10-2
CASTKGQGDGYTF
TGCGCCAGCACCAAGGGACAGGGGGATGGCTACACCTTC
>TRBD1|TRBJ2-7|-|TRBV3-1/TRBV3-2
CASSLNRDRLYEQYF
TGTGCCAGCAGCCTTAACCGGGACAGGCTCTACGAGCAGTACTTC
>TRBD1|TRBJ1-2|-|TRBV24-1
CATREEGARGYGYTF
TGTGCCACCAGAGAAGAGGGGGCGCGGGGCTATGGCTACACCTTC
>-|TRBJ1-2|-|TRBV19
CASTSMRAGNYGYTF
TGTGCCAGCACCAGTATGAGGGCGGGGAACTATGGCTACACCTTC
>TRBD2|TRBJ2-7|-|TRBV7-8
CASSLVAGATLGEQYF
TGTGCCAGCAGCTTAGTAGCGGGGGCCACCCTAGGCGAGCAGTACTTC
>TRBD1|TRBJ2-1|-|TRBV11-2
CASSLGTGNEQFF
TGTGCCAGCAGCCTCGGGACAGGCAATGAGCAGTTCTTC
>-|TRBJ1-1|-|TRBV7-9
CASSLGPGLLNTEAFF
TGTGCCAGCAGCTTGGGACCGGGACTCCTGAACACTGAAGCTTTCTTT
>TRBD1|TRBJ1-3|-|TRBV13
CASKLRTGSGNTIYF
TGTGCCAGCAAACTCCGGACAGGGTCTGGAAACACCATATATTTT
>TRBD1|TRBJ1-1|-|TRBV6-5
CASRQGGGNTEAFF
TGTGCCTCGAGGCAAGGGGGCGGTAACACTGAAGCTTTCTTT
>TRBD1|TRBJ1-5|-|TRBV7-2
CASSLGQGGQPQHF
TGTGCCAGCAGCTTAGGACAGGGTGGACAGCCCCAGCATTTT
>-|TRBJ1-4|-|TRBV10-3
CAISEGLHGEKLFF
TGTGCCATCAGTGAAGGACTACATGGTGAAAAACTGTTTTTT
>TRBD1|TRBJ1-1|-|TRBV19
CASRPGTAPEAFF
TGTGCCAGTAGGCCAGGGACAGCCCCTGAAGCTTTCTTT
>-|TRBJ1-2|-|TRBV11-2
CASSLSVAEGYGYTF
TGTGCCAGCAGCCTCTCTGTCGCGGAGGGCTATGGCTACACCTTC
>TRBD1|TRBJ1-2|-|TRBV29-1
CSVEKGASYYGYTF
TGCAGCGTTGAAAAGGGGGCCAGTTACTATGGCTACACCTTC